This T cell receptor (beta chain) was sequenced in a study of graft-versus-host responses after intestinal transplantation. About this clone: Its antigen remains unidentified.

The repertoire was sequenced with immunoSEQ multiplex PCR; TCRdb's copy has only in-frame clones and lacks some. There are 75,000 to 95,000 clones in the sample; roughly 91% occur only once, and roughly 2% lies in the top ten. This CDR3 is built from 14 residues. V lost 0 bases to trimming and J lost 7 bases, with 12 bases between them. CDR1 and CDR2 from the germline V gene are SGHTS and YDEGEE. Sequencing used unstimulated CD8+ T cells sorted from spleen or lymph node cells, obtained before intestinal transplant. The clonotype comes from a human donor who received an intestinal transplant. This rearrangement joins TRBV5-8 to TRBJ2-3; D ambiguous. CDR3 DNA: TGTGCCAGCAGCTTGGCCTCGCCAGTGTATACGCAGTATTTT. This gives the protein CASSLASPVYTQYF.